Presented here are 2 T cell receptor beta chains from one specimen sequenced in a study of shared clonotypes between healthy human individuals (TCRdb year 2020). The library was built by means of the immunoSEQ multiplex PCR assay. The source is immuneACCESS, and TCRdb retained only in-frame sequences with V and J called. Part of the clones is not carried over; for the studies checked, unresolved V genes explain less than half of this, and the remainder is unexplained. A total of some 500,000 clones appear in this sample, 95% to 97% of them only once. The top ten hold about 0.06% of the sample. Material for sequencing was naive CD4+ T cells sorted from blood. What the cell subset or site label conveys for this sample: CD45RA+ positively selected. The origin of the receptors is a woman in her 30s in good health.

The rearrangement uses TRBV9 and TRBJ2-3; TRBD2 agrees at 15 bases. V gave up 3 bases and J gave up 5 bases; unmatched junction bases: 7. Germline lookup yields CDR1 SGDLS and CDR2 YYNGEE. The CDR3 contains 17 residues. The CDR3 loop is CASSAGLAGGPLDTQYF. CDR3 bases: TGTGCCAGCAGCGCCGGACTAGCGGGAGGGCCTTTAGATACGCAGTATTTT. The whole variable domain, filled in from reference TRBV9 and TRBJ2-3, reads DSGVTQTPKHLITATGQRVTLRCSPRSGDLSVYWYQQSLDQGLQFLIQYYNGEERAKGNILERFSAQQFPDLHSELNLSSLELGDSALYFCASSAGLAGGPLDTQYFGPGTRLTVL.

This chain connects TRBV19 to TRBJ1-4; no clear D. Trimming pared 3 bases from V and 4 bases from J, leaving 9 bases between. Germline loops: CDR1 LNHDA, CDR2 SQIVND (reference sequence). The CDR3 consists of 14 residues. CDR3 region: CASSMGRSNEKLFF. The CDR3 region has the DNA TGTGCCAGTAGTATGGGCAGGAGTAATGAAAAACTGTTTTTT.